These 10 T cell receptor beta chains were sequenced from one sample in a study of control samples from healthy donors and cancer patients. Produced via immunoSEQ multiplex PCR; TCRdb's table is partial and in-frame only. This table holds about 130,000 clones, 92% found once. The sample taken for sequencing was blood. The source is a woman in her forties or fifties in good health.

The V call is TRBV6-5, the J call TRBJ2-1; 15 bases match TRBD2. Trimming cost V 6 bases and J 7 bases; bases outside gene matches: 4. Looked up from germline, CDR1 is MNHEY and CDR2 is SVGAGI. CDR3 length: 15 amino acids. The CDR3 sequence: CASSDGTSGGNEQFF. The CDR3 bases are TGTGCCAGCAGCGACGGGACTAGCGGGGGGAATGAGCAGTTCTTC.

The gene calls are TRBV27 and TRBJ2-3; D gene uncertain. In germline, CDR1 is MNHEY, CDR2 SMNVEV (reference sequence). The CDR3 sequence is 13 residues long. The germline V and J ends were trimmed by 0 bases and 6 bases, with 7 bases remaining between them. The CDR3 reads CASSLSSIDTQYF. The CDR3 nucleotides are TGTGCCAGCAGTTTATCGAGTATCGATACGCAGTATTTT.

The rearrangement joins TRBV9 to TRBJ2-1; D not resolved. There are 14 residues in the CDR3. Per the germline V gene, CDR1 is SGDLS and CDR2 is YYNGEE. Trimming pared 0 bases from V and 4 bases from J, leaving 8 bases between. The chain's CDR3 is CASSVGLEYNEQFF. In DNA form, the CDR3 reads TGTGCCAGCAGCGTAGGGCTAGAATACAATGAGCAGTTCTTC.

The chain recombines TRBV29-1 with TRBJ2-5, with 10 bases fitting TRBD2. This CDR3 contains 14 residues. Germline CDR1 and CDR2: SQVTM and ANQGSEA. J gave up 4 bases and V 5 bases, and 7 bases lay outside the gene matches. CDR3 nucleotides: TGCAGCGTTCGAAGCGGGGGGGTACTAGAGACCCAGTACTTC. Residues: CSVRSGGVLETQYF.

V and J are TRBV25-1 and TRBJ1-5; D uncertain. This CDR3 is built from 14 residues. V lost 3 bases, J lost 6 bases, and 12 bases lay in between. Germline lookup yields CDR1 MGHDK and CDR2 SYGVNS. In nucleotides, the CDR3 is TGTGCCAGCAGTGACACACCCCGGGGTCAGCCCCAGCATTTT. Translation gives CASSDTPRGQPQHF.

This clone was seen a single time. V is TRBV19 and J is TRBJ2-5, with 7 bases lining up with TRBD1. This CDR3 has 16 residues. With V trimmed by 2 bases and J by 1 base, 7 bases remained unmatched. Germline values: CDR1 LNHDA, CDR2 SQIVND (reference sequence). The chain's CDR3 is CASSIRQGHRQETQYF. The CDR3 DNA is TGTGCCAGTAGTATACGACAGGGTCATCGCCAAGAGACCCAGTACTTC.

This chain joins TRBV3-1 (or the pseudogene TRBV3-2) and TRBJ2-1; tentatively, D is TRBD2 (6 bases). Germline V gene lookup returns CDR1 LGHDT and CDR2 YNNKEL (reference sequence). The CDR3 totals 14 residues. Trimming shortened V by 3 bases and J by 13 bases, and 19 bases separated the two germline ends. CDR3 sequence reads: CASSQNPNSGHQFF. CDR3 bases: TGTGCCAGCAGCCAGAACCCCAATAGCGGCCACCAGTTCTTC.

The chain recombines TRBV20-1 with TRBJ2-3; 8 bases are a match to TRBD2. CDR3 length equals 16 residues. J was trimmed by 0 bases and V by 3 bases; bases with no gene match: 8. The germline CDR1 and CDR2 sequences are DFQATT and SNEGSKA (reference sequence). The CDR3 spells CSASDASGYSTDTQYF. As DNA, the CDR3 is TGCAGTGCTAGTGACGCTAGCGGGTATAGCACAGATACGCAGTATTTT.

The chain links TRBV6-1 to TRBJ2-5; 8 nucleotides match TRBD2. There are 15 residues in the CDR3. CDR1 and CDR2 from the germline V gene are MNHNS and SASEGT. The junction had 5 bases not matched to a gene; V was cut back by 0 bases and J by 5 bases. In DNA, the CDR3 is TGTGCCAGCAGTGAAGCGGGGACTAGGTCGGAGACCCAGTACTTC. It yields the protein CASSEAGTRSETQYF.

About this clone: Its ends do not fully match the called genes, so a read error is possible. V is TRBV7-8 and J is TRBJ1-1; no definite D call. Germline CDR1 SGHVS, CDR2 FQNEAQ. The CDR3 is 13 amino acids. In nucleotides, the CDR3 is TGTGCCAGCAGCTTAGGCCTGAAGACTGAAGCTTTCTTT. Encoded protein: CASSLGLKTEAFF.